The 10 T cell receptor beta chains below all came from one sample that was sequenced in a study of long-term antiretroviral therapy in people with HIV. Investigators performed immunoSEQ version v3.0 at survey level. Profiling relied on immunoSEQ multiplex PCR, and the TCRdb table lists in-frame clones only, not all of them. In the table there are about 28,000 clones, approximately 90% of which are singletons. Source: unsorted PBMCs, taken 3.2 years before starting antiretroviral therapy. These receptors were obtained from a man between 50 and 59 years old with HIV.

The CDR3 region is CAIGKVLTSGRGGAQYF. In nucleotides, the CDR3 is TGTGCCATCGGAAAGGTTCTAACTAGCGGGAGGGGAGGGGCCCAGTACTTC. The chain employs TRBV10-3 and TRBJ2-5; 13 bases match TRBD2. The V segment lost 8 bases and the J segment 9 bases; nucleotides outside the gene matches: 18. Germline lookup yields CDR1 ENHRY and CDR2 SYGVKD. The CDR3 runs to 17 residues.

The chain combines TRBV6-7 with TRBJ2-7, with D tentatively TRBD1 (7 bases). TRBV6-7 has ORF status, its function being uncertain. Trimming took off 6 bases at V and 5 bases at J, with 23 bases between the two ends. The CDR3 is made up of 16 amino acids. The CDR3 region is CASSGGEEGASHEQYF. The DNA for the CDR3 is TGTGCCAGCAGCGGAGGGGAGGAGGGGGCGTCTCACGAGCAGTACTTC.

This clone came up once. This chain joins TRBV5-1 and TRBJ2-7; D possibly corresponds to TRBD1 (6 bases). This CDR3 has 14 amino acids. With 4 bases removed from V and 4 bases from J, the gap between germline ends came to 15 bases. Germline values: CDR1 SGHRS, CDR2 YFSETQ. CDR3 in amino acids: CASSRDMNRYEQYF. CDR3 nucleotide sequence: TGCGCCAGCAGCCGGGACATGAATAGATACGAGCAGTACTTC.

The V and J genes are TRBV4-1 and TRBJ2-3, with D tentatively TRBD2 (6 bases). Germline lookup yields CDR1 MGHRA and CDR2 YSYEKL. Trimming took 4 bases from V and 4 from J, leaving 9 bases between them. The CDR3 has 13 residues. The CDR3 DNA is TGCGCCAGCAGCCCACCGGGGGCAGATACGCAGTATTTT. As protein: CASSPPGADTQYF.

This chain links TRBV7-2 with TRBJ1-2; TRBD1 might be the D (6 bases). Per germline, CDR1 SGHTA and CDR2 FQGNSA. With 5 bases removed from V and 0 bases from J, the gap between germline ends came to 7 bases. The CDR3 consists of 13 residues. DNA for the CDR3: TGTGCCAGCAGCGGACAGACTAACTATGGCTACACCTTC. It encodes CASSGQTNYGYTF.

The chain couples TRBV6-5 to TRBJ2-7, with a weak D call TRBD1 (5 bases). Trimming took off 6 bases at V and 3 bases at J, with 12 bases between the two ends. CDR3 length: 13 residues. The germline V gene has CDR1 MNHEY and CDR2 SVGAGI. CDR3 residues: CASSRDSRYEQYF. For the CDR3, the DNA is TGTGCCAGCAGCAGGGATAGTCGCTACGAGCAGTACTTC.

V and J are TRBV5-1 and TRBJ2-1; D is perhaps TRBD2 (5 bases). The CDR3 is 17 amino acids. The germline gives CDR1 SGHRS, CDR2 YFSETQ. V was clipped by 3 bases and J by 6 bases, with 22 bases between them. The CDR3 DNA reads TGCGCCAGCAGCTCCCCAACTACTAGTGACAATGGCAATGAGCAGTTCTTC. This codes for CASSSPTTSDNGNEQFF.

The chain combines TRBV19 with TRBJ2-3; D is ambiguous. CDR3 length equals 14 residues. CDR1 and CDR2 (germline): LNHDA, SQIVND (reference sequence). With 3 bases removed from V and 2 bases from J, the gap between germline ends came to 9 bases. CDR3 DNA sequence: TGTGCCAGTAGTATGGGAATAAACACAGATACGCAGTATTTT. Protein product: CASSMGINTDTQYF.

The chain is built from TRBV27 and TRBJ1-6; possibly TRBD1 for D (5 bases). Trimming left V 1 base short and J 7 bases short, with 14 bases between. The CDR3 is made up of 16 amino acids. Per germline, CDR1 MNHEY and CDR2 SMNVEV (reference sequence). The CDR3 DNA reads as TGTGCCAGCAGTTTATACCCGACAGAAGGCAATTCACCCCTCCACTTT. This encodes CASSLYPTEGNSPLHF.

Regarding this clone: Within the sample, other DNA sequences also encode this same CDR3. The chain couples TRBV5-6 to TRBJ1-3; D is ambiguous. The V gene lost 2 bases and the J gene lost 2 bases, with 8 bases spanning the gap. The CDR3 totals 14 residues. Germline V gives CDR1 SGHDT, CDR2 YYEEEE. Here the CDR3 reads CASSLRGPGNTIYF. In DNA form, the CDR3 reads TGTGCCAGCAGCTTAAGAGGGCCTGGAAACACCATATATTTT.